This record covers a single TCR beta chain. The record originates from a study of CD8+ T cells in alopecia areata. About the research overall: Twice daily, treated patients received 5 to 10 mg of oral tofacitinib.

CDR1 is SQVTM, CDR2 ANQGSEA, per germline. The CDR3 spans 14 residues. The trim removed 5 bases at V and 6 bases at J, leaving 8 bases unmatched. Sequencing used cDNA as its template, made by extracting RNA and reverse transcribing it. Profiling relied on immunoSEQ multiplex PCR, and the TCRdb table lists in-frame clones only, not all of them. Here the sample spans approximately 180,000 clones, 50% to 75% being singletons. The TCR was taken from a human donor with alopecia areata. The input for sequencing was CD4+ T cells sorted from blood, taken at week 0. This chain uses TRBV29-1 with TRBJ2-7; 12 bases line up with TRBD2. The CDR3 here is CSVRLAGGPSEQYF. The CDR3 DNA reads TGCAGCGTTAGGCTAGCGGGGGGGCCGAGCGAGCAGTACTTC.